Listed below are T cell receptor beta chains from one sample, sequenced in a study of T cell changes during pregnancy in multiple sclerosis. The data were produced by immunoSEQ multiplex PCR, yet TCRdb's version contains in-frame clones alone and is incomplete. The data show around 57,000 clones, with 89% seen just once and about 2.3% held by the top ten. This specimen was peripheral blood, taken in the first trimester of pregnancy. These receptors were obtained from a female donor with multiple sclerosis, enrolled in a pregnancy study. Both conserved end residues are part of each CDR3. A D gene is named only where the DNA matches it firmly. A clone size is listed for some rows: how often the clone was seen (once, few, many), or a class if it is expanded.

d_gene: .; j_gene: TRBJ2-1; abundance: .; v_gene: TRBV6-1; CDR3aa: CASTEGAVSYNEQFF; CDR3nt: TGTGCCAGCACCGAGGGAGCGGTTTCCTACAATGAGCAGTTCTTC
d_gene: .; j_gene: TRBJ2-7; abundance: .; v_gene: TRBV27; CDR3aa: CASSLAGFRYEQYF; CDR3nt: TGTGCCAGCAGTTTAGCGGGGTTTCGCTACGAGCAGTACTTC
d_gene: TRBD1; j_gene: TRBJ1-2; abundance: once; v_gene: TRBV5-1; CDR3aa: CASSLTPDRAGYTF; CDR3nt: TGCGCCAGCAGCTTGACCCCGGACAGGGCTGGCTACACCTTC
d_gene: .; j_gene: TRBJ1-2; abundance: few; v_gene: TRBV5-1; CDR3aa: CASSLYIQSNYGYTF; CDR3nt: TGCGCCAGCAGCTTGTATATCCAGTCTAACTATGGCTACACCTTC
d_gene: .; j_gene: TRBJ2-5; abundance: .; v_gene: TRBV28; CDR3aa: CASSFFGQQETQYF; CDR3nt: TGTGCCAGCAGTTTTTTTGGACAGCAAGAGACCCAGTACTTC
d_gene: .; j_gene: TRBJ2-5; abundance: once; v_gene: TRBV5-1; CDR3aa: CASSDTQETQYF; CDR3nt: TGCGCCAGCAGCGACACTCAAGAGACCCAGTACTTC
d_gene: TRBD2; j_gene: TRBJ2-5; abundance: .; v_gene: TRBV5-8; CDR3aa: CASSLIPGLGQETQYF; CDR3nt: TGTGCCAGCAGCTTAATCCCGGGACTAGGACAAGAGACCCAGTACTTC
d_gene: TRBD1; j_gene: TRBJ2-5; abundance: .; v_gene: TRBV29-1; CDR3aa: CSGSNTGEETQYF; CDR3nt: TGCAGCGGATCCAATACAGGGGAAGAGACCCAGTACTTC
d_gene: .; j_gene: TRBJ1-5; abundance: once; v_gene: TRBV5-8; CDR3aa: CASLSFNSNQPQHF; CDR3nt: TGTGCCAGCCTATCATTCAATAGCAATCAGCCCCAGCATTTT
d_gene: .; j_gene: TRBJ2-3; abundance: .; v_gene: TRBV6-5; CDR3aa: CASSAGDSTDTQYF; CDR3nt: TGTGCCAGCAGCGCCGGGGATAGCACAGATACGCAGTATTTT
d_gene: TRBD1; j_gene: TRBJ2-3; abundance: .; v_gene: TRBV6-4; CDR3aa: CASSERDRGQGDTQYF; CDR3nt: TGTGCCAGCAGTGAGAGGGACAGGGGGCAAGGAGATACGCAGTATTTT
d_gene: .; j_gene: TRBJ2-1; abundance: .; v_gene: TRBV6-1; CDR3aa: CASSERDSKSSYNEQFF; CDR3nt: TGTGCCAGCAGTGAAAGAGACAGTAAGAGCTCCTACAATGAGCAGTTCTTC
d_gene: .; j_gene: TRBJ1-1; abundance: .; v_gene: TRBV7-7; CDR3aa: CASSLGHNTEAFF; CDR3nt: TGTGCCAGCAGCTTAGGGCACAACACTGAAGCTTTCTTT
d_gene: TRBD2; j_gene: TRBJ2-3; abundance: .; v_gene: TRBV7-8; CDR3aa: CASSTASGGGLSTDTQYF; CDR3nt: TGTGCCAGCAGCACCGCTAGCGGGGGGGGCTTAAGCACAGATACGCAGTATTTT
d_gene: TRBD1; j_gene: TRBJ2-7; abundance: .; v_gene: TRBV5-4; CDR3aa: CASSLGQGKSYEQYF; CDR3nt: TGTGCCAGCAGCTTGGGACAGGGGAAATCCTACGAGCAGTACTTC
d_gene: .; j_gene: TRBJ2-7; abundance: .; v_gene: TRBV9; CDR3aa: CASSPHLAGYEQYF; CDR3nt: TGTGCCAGCAGCCCCCACCTGGCAGGATACGAGCAGTACTTC
d_gene: .; j_gene: TRBJ2-1; abundance: .; v_gene: TRBV4-2; CDR3aa: CASSQVATPLTYNEQFF; CDR3nt: TGTGCCAGCAGCCAAGTCGCAACTCCGCTTACCTACAATGAGCAGTTCTTC
d_gene: TRBD2; j_gene: TRBJ2-3; abundance: .; v_gene: TRBV19; CDR3aa: CASSIPVGLAGVDTQYF; CDR3nt: TGTGCCAGTAGTATCCCTGTCGGACTAGCGGGAGTAGATACGCAGTATTTT
d_gene: TRBD1; j_gene: TRBJ2-7; abundance: .; v_gene: TRBV25-1; CDR3aa: CASRRDRPYEQYF; CDR3nt: TGTGCCAGCAGGAGGGACAGACCCTACGAGCAGTACTTC
d_gene: TRBD1; j_gene: TRBJ2-5; abundance: .; v_gene: TRBV6-6; CDR3aa: CASSSRDRGQETQYF; CDR3nt: TGTGCCAGCAGTTCCCGGGACAGGGGGCAAGAGACCCAGTACTTC
d_gene: .; j_gene: TRBJ2-1; abundance: once; v_gene: TRBV7-2; CDR3aa: CASSREDFSYNEQFF; CDR3nt: TGTGCCAGCAGCCGTGAGGATTTCTCCTACAATGAGCAGTTCTTC
d_gene: TRBD2; j_gene: TRBJ2-1; abundance: .; v_gene: TRBV6-5; CDR3aa: CASSYSSGGYNEQFF; CDR3nt: TGTGCCAGCAGTTACTCGTCGGGGGGGTACAATGAGCAGTTCTTC
d_gene: .; j_gene: TRBJ1-1; abundance: .; v_gene: TRBV6-5; CDR3aa: CASTFTGGWSEAFF; CDR3nt: TGTGCCAGCACCTTCACCGGGGGGTGGTCTGAAGCTTTCTTT
d_gene: .; j_gene: TRBJ2-3; abundance: .; v_gene: TRBV9; CDR3aa: CASSVGTPTDTQYF; CDR3nt: TGTGCCAGCAGCGTTGGGACTCCCACAGATACGCAGTATTTT
d_gene: .; j_gene: TRBJ1-1; abundance: few; v_gene: TRBV7-7; CDR3aa: CASSPRPVQRTEAFF; CDR3nt: TGTGCCAGCAGCCCCCGCCCGGTCCAACGCACTGAAGCTTTCTTT
d_gene: TRBD2; j_gene: TRBJ2-7; abundance: .; v_gene: TRBV19; CDR3aa: CASQSAGDPSEQYF; CDR3nt: TGTGCCAGCCAGTCCGCGGGGGACCCCTCCGAGCAGTACTTC
d_gene: TRBD2; j_gene: TRBJ2-1; abundance: .; v_gene: TRBV2; CDR3aa: CASNPFAGGRNEQFF; CDR3nt: TGTGCCAGCAACCCCTTTGCGGGGGGGCGGAATGAGCAGTTCTTC
d_gene: .; j_gene: TRBJ2-7; abundance: .; v_gene: TRBV30; CDR3aa: CAWSVGDPSSYEQYF; CDR3nt: TGTGCCTGGAGTGTAGGAGATCCGAGCTCCTACGAGCAGTACTTC
d_gene: TRBD2; j_gene: TRBJ2-2; abundance: .; v_gene: TRBV4-3; CDR3aa: CASSQVLRLAGGPGELFF; CDR3nt: TGCGCCAGCAGCCAAGTCCTCCGACTAGCGGGGGGCCCCGGGGAGCTGTTTTTT
d_gene: TRBD2; j_gene: TRBJ2-3; abundance: .; v_gene: TRBV7-2; CDR3aa: CASSLAPLGLAGGSTDTQYF; CDR3nt: TGTGCCAGCAGCTTAGCGCCCCTGGGACTAGCGGGGGGTAGCACAGATACGCAGTATTTT
d_gene: TRBD1; j_gene: TRBJ2-7; abundance: .; v_gene: TRBV10-3; CDR3aa: CAISGKGQAWEQYF; CDR3nt: TGTGCCATCAGTGGGAAGGGACAGGCCTGGGAGCAGTACTTC
d_gene: TRBD2; j_gene: TRBJ2-2; abundance: once; v_gene: TRBV4-2; CDR3aa: CASSQTVRTSGGNTGELFF; CDR3nt: TGTGCCAGCAGCCAAACGGTCCGGACTAGCGGTGGGAACACCGGGGAGCTGTTTTTT
d_gene: .; j_gene: TRBJ1-2; abundance: .; v_gene: TRBV5-4; CDR3aa: CASSLDGTSNYGYTF; CDR3nt: TGTGCCAGCAGCTTGGACGGGACTTCTAACTATGGCTACACCTTC
d_gene: .; j_gene: TRBJ2-7; abundance: .; v_gene: TRBV18; CDR3aa: CASFRAAGYEQYF; CDR3nt: TGTGCCAGCTTCCGCGCAGCGGGTTACGAGCAGTACTTC
d_gene: .; j_gene: TRBJ2-3; abundance: .; v_gene: TRBV5-1; CDR3aa: CASSLEGWGTDTQYF; CDR3nt: TGCGCCAGCAGCTTGGAGGGGTGGGGAACAGATACGCAGTATTTT
d_gene: .; j_gene: TRBJ2-1; abundance: .; v_gene: TRBV13; CDR3aa: CASSPTHAAGVQFF; CDR3nt: TGTGCCAGCAGCCCAACCCATGCTGCCGGAGTCCAGTTCTTC
d_gene: .; j_gene: TRBJ2-7; abundance: .; v_gene: TRBV29-1; CDR3aa: CSVGLSYEQYF; CDR3nt: TGCAGCGTTGGACTATCCTACGAGCAGTACTTC
d_gene: TRBD2; j_gene: TRBJ2-5; abundance: .; v_gene: TRBV7-9; CDR3aa: CASSWEGTKETQYF; CDR3nt: TGTGCCAGCAGCTGGGAGGGGACGAAGGAGACCCAGTACTTC
d_gene: .; j_gene: TRBJ1-1; abundance: few; v_gene: TRBV27; CDR3aa: CASSRGDRAFF; CDR3nt: TGTGCCAGCAGCCGGGGGGATCGGGCTTTCTTT
d_gene: .; j_gene: TRBJ1-3; abundance: .; v_gene: TRBV5-1; CDR3aa: CASSLPGPGDTIYF; CDR3nt: TGCGCCAGCAGCTTGCCAGGGCCGGGAGACACCATATATTTT
d_gene: .; j_gene: TRBJ1-5; abundance: few; v_gene: TRBV6-5; CDR3aa: CASSQRRNQPQHF; CDR3nt: TGTGCCAGCAGCCAACGCAGGAATCAGCCCCAGCATTTT
d_gene: .; j_gene: TRBJ2-7; abundance: once; v_gene: TRBV7-9; CDR3aa: CASSLAEVNSYEQYF; CDR3nt: TGTGCCAGCAGCCTGGCCGAAGTAAACTCCTACGAGCAGTACTTC
d_gene: .; j_gene: TRBJ1-6; abundance: .; v_gene: TRBV5-1; CDR3aa: CASSLLGGTGNSPLHF; CDR3nt: TGCGCCAGCAGCTTGTTGGGAGGAACAGGAAATTCACCCCTCCACTTT
d_gene: TRBD1; j_gene: TRBJ1-2; abundance: .; v_gene: TRBV7-2; CDR3aa: CASSPGGGQVLGYTF; CDR3nt: TGTGCCAGCAGCCCAGGGGGGGGACAGGTTCTTGGCTACACCTTC
d_gene: TRBD1; j_gene: TRBJ1-5; abundance: .; v_gene: TRBV30; CDR3aa: CAWSGQGSGQPQHF; CDR3nt: TGTGCCTGGAGTGGACAGGGAAGCGGTCAGCCCCAGCATTTT
d_gene: TRBD1; j_gene: TRBJ1-5; abundance: .; v_gene: TRBV6-5; CDR3aa: CASSSGQTFSNQPQHF; CDR3nt: TGTGCCAGCAGTTCGGGACAGACCTTTAGCAATCAGCCCCAGCATTTT
d_gene: .; j_gene: TRBJ2-1; abundance: .; v_gene: TRBV7-2; CDR3aa: CASSLEAGGSYNEQFF; CDR3nt: TGTGCCAGCAGCTTAGAAGCAGGGGGGTCCTACAATGAGCAGTTCTTC
d_gene: .; j_gene: TRBJ2-7; abundance: .; v_gene: TRBV27; CDR3aa: CASTPRNRYEQYF; CDR3nt: TGTGCCAGCACCCCCAGGAACCGCTACGAGCAGTACTTC
d_gene: .; j_gene: TRBJ1-4; abundance: .; v_gene: TRBV7-6; CDR3aa: CASSLVRFPGAGIGNEKLFF; CDR3nt: TGTGCCAGCAGCTTAGTACGATTCCCGGGTGCGGGCATCGGGAATGAAAAACTGTTTTTT
d_gene: TRBD2; j_gene: TRBJ2-7; abundance: .; v_gene: TRBV4-3; CDR3aa: CASSQDHGGELYYEQYF; CDR3nt: TGCGCCAGCAGCCAAGATCATGGGGGGGAACTCTACTACGAGCAGTACTTC
d_gene: .; j_gene: TRBJ1-1; abundance: .; v_gene: TRBV18; CDR3aa: CASSPGQGRTEAFF; CDR3nt: TGTGCCAGCTCACCAGGCCAGGGGCGGACTGAAGCTTTCTTT
d_gene: .; j_gene: TRBJ1-1; abundance: once; v_gene: TRBV5-1; CDR3aa: CASSHQGQQNTEAFF; CDR3nt: TGCGCCAGCAGCCACCAAGGACAGCAGAACACTGAAGCTTTCTTT
d_gene: .; j_gene: TRBJ2-7; abundance: .; v_gene: TRBV4-2; CDR3aa: CASSQAGGAIGEQYF; CDR3nt: TGTGCCAGCAGCCAAGCTGGTGGGGCTATAGGCGAGCAGTACTTC
d_gene: .; j_gene: TRBJ2-5; abundance: .; v_gene: TRBV27; CDR3aa: CASSSGGRPQETQYF; CDR3nt: TGTGCCAGCAGTTCAGGAGGTCGCCCCCAAGAGACCCAGTACTTC
d_gene: .; j_gene: TRBJ1-4; abundance: .; v_gene: TRBV10-2; CDR3aa: CASKRVGATNEKLFF; CDR3nt: TGCGCCAGCAAACGGGTCGGAGCAACTAATGAAAAACTGTTTTTT
d_gene: TRBD2; j_gene: TRBJ2-7; abundance: once; v_gene: TRBV12-5; CDR3aa: CASGLVLAGGPDEQYF; CDR3nt: TGTGCTAGTGGTTTGGTACTAGCGGGAGGGCCCGACGAGCAGTACTTC